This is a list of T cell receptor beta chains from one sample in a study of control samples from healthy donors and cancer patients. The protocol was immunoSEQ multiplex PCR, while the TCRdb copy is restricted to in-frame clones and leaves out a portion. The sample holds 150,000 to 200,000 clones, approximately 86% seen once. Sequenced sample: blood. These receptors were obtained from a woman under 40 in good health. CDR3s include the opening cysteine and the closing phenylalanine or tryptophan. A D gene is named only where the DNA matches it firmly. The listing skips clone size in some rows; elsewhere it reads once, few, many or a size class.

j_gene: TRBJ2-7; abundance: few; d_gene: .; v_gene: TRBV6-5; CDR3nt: TGTGCCAGCAACGCGGTGGGGGTCAACGAGCAGTACTTC; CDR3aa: CASNAVGVNEQYF
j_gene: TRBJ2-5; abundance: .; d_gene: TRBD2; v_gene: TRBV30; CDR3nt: TGTGCCTGGAGTGGCCGGGGAGCGGGGAAACAAGAGACCCAGTACTTC; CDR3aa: CAWSGRGAGKQETQYF
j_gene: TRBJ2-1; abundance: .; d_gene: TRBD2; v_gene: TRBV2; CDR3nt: TGTGCCAGCAGTGCTAGCGGGAGGGGGGGGGCCTACAATGAGCAGTTCTTC; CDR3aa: CASSASGRGGAYNEQFF
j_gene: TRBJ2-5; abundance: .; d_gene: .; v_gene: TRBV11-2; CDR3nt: TGTGCCAGCAGCTTAGACAGGGATGGGGCAGAGACCCAGTACTTC; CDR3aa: CASSLDRDGAETQYF
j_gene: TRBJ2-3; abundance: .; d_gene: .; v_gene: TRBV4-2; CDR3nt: TGTGCCAGCAGCCGCAAAGAACGGGGCACAGATACGCAGTATTTT; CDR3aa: CASSRKERGTDTQYF
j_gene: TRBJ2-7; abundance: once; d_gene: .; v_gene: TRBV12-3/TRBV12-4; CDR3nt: TGTGCCAGCAGTTTAAACAACGAGCAGTACTTC; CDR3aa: CASSLNNEQYF
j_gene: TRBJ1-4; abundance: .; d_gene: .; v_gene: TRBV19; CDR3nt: TGTGCCTCCTCCGGGGGGCCCCTGGGGATATATGAAAAACTGTTTTTT; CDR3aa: CASSGGPLGIYEKLFF
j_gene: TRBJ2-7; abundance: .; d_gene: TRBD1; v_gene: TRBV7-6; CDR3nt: TGTGCCAGCAGCCCCGTCGACAGGGGCGCGGCCCACGAGCAGTACTTC; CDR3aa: CASSPVDRGAAHEQYF
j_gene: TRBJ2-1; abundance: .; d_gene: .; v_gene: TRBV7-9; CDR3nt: TGTGCCAGCAGCTTAACATCGAATGAGCAGTTCTTC; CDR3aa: CASSLTSNEQFF
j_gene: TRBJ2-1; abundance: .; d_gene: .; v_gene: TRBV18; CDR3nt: TGTGCCAGCTCACCGCTCCCACCCCCCTACAATGAGCAGTTCTTC; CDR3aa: CASSPLPPPYNEQFF
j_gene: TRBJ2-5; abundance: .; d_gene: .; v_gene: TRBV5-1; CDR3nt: TGCGCCAGCAGCCTCGGACAGCTCCCAAGGGGGGAGACCCAGTACTTC; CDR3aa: CASSLGQLPRGETQYF
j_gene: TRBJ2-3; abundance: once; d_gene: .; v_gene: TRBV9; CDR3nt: TGTGCCAGCAGCGTAGTTGCATGGGGAGTAGTTAGCACAGATACGCAGTATTTT; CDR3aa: CASSVVAWGVVSTDTQYF
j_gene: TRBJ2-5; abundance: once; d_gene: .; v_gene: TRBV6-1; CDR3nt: TGTGCCAGCAGTGATAAAGGACGGCTACTTCAAGAGACCCAGTACTTC; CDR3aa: CASSDKGRLLQETQYF
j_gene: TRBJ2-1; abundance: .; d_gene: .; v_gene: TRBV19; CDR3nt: TGTGCCAGTAGCGTTAACAATGAGCAGTTCTTC; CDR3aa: CASSVNNEQFF
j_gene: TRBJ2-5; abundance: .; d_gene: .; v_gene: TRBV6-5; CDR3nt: TGTGCCAGCAGTTACGCCAGGGGCGGTCAAGAGACCCAGTACTTC; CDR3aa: CASSYARGGQETQYF